The 26 T cell receptor beta chains presented below share a single source sample, sequenced in a study of blood T cell repertoires in COVID-19 (dated by TCRdb to the early 2020s). The library was obtained by the immunoSEQ multiplex PCR assay. TCRdb obtained this table from immuneACCESS and retained in-frame rearrangements with V and J assigned. These tables miss some clones; where compared with another copy, unresolved V genes account for less than half of the shortfall, and the remainder is unexplained. The sample has approximately 260,000 clones on record, roughly 89% of them singletons. 3.5% to 5.5% of the sample lies in the top ten. Sequenced: peripheral blood. The receptors shown here come from a woman aged 40 to 50 who had recovered from COVID-19.

The V and J genes are TRBV10-3 and TRBJ2-1; 12 bases are shared with TRBD2. The V segment lost 6 bases and the J segment 6 bases; nucleotides outside the gene matches: 6. The CDR3 is made up of 15 amino acids. Germline loops: CDR1 ENHRY, CDR2 SYGVKD. The CDR3 loop reads CAISGLAGPSNEQFF. The CDR3 DNA reads TGTGCCATCAGCGGACTAGCGGGGCCTTCCAATGAGCAGTTCTTC.

The chain recombines TRBV25-1 with TRBJ2-2, with 7 nucleotides matching TRBD1. The trim removed 7 bases at V and 0 bases at J, leaving 11 bases unmatched. CDR3 length: 17 residues. CDR1 and CDR2 from the germline V gene are MGHDK and SYGVNS. CDR3 amino acids: CASNPPWGTANTGELFF. The CDR3 DNA sequence: TGTGCCAGCAACCCACCCTGGGGGACAGCGAACACCGGGGAGCTGTTTTTT. The variable domain in full, completed from reference TRBV25-1 and TRBJ2-2, reads EADIYQTPRYLVIGTGKKITLECSQTMGHDKMYWYQQDPGMELHLIHYSYGVNSTEKGDLSSESTVSRIRTEHFPLTLESARPSHTSQYLCASNPPWGTANTGELFFGEGSRLTVL.

The V call is TRBV6-5, the J call TRBJ1-1; D may be TRBD1 (6 bases). Germline V CDR1 and CDR2: MNHEY, SVGAGI. The CDR3 contains 11 residues. Trimming removed 8 bases at V and 8 bases at J, with 12 bases between. CDR3 sequence: CASQGTLEAFF. CDR3 sequence (DNA): TGTGCCAGCCAAGGGACATTGGAAGCTTTCTTT.

The rearrangement links TRBV19 to TRBJ1-2; no definite D call. The germline gives CDR1 LNHDA, CDR2 SQIVND (reference sequence). CDR3 length: 13 amino acids. V was cut by 1 base and J by 8 bases, with 11 bases left in between. Written as DNA, the CDR3 is TGTGCCAGTAGTATAGCCCTCACGGGGGGCTACACCTTC. Translating gives CASSIALTGGYTF.

The CDR3 region has the DNA TGCGCCAGCAGCCAATCCATGCTGACAGGGGCTGGTTCACCCCTCCACTTT. Amino acids: CASSQSMLTGAGSPLHF. This rearrangement joins TRBV4-3 to TRBJ1-6; 8 positions match TRBD1. J was trimmed by 9 bases and V by 2 bases; bases with no gene match: 12. The CDR3 extends over 17 amino acids. The germline V gene encodes CDR1 LGHNA and CDR2 YSLEER.

The V gene is TRBV2, the J gene TRBJ2-3; TRBD2 is a possible D gene (6 bases). The length of the CDR3 is 14 residues. Trimming cost V 7 bases and J 3 bases, with 14 bases left between them. Looked up from germline, CDR1 is SNHLY and CDR2 is FYNNEI. CDR3 bases: TGTGCCAGCACCGGGCTGGAGGGAACAGATACGCAGTATTTT. It encodes CASTGLEGTDTQYF.

This chain connects TRBV28 to TRBJ1-5; weak D call: TRBD1 (5 bases). The CDR3 sequence is 15 residues long. Germline V gene data show CDR1 as MDHEN and CDR2 as SYDVKM. V was trimmed by 6 bases and J by 5 bases, leaving 17 bases between them. The CDR3 DNA sequence: TGTGCCAGCAGCTCAGGGAGGAATGATGATCAGCCCCAGCATTTT. It yields the protein CASSSGRNDDQPQHF.

The chain links TRBV15 to TRBJ1-4; a weak D match, TRBD1 (5 bases). Germline V lookup: CDR1 LNHNV, CDR2 YYDKDF (reference sequence). The V end was cut by 0 bases, the J end by 4 bases, with 9 bases between. The CDR3 consists of 15 residues. CDR3 nucleotides: TGTGCCACCAGCAGAGATGGGCAGGGTAATGAAAAACTGTTTTTT. It is translated as CATSRDGQGNEKLFF.

This chain connects TRBV2 to TRBJ2-7; D may be TRBD2 (5 bases). V was clipped by 6 bases and J by 5 bases, with 14 bases between them. The V gene's germline CDR1 is SNHLY and CDR2 FYNNEI. The CDR3 extends over 13 amino acids. CDR3 in amino acids: CASRVSSWDEQYV. CDR3 coding DNA: TGTGCCAGCAGAGTGTCTAGCTGGGACGAGCAGTACGTC.

The rearrangement uses TRBV5-4 and TRBJ2-7; TRBD2 is a possible D gene (6 bases). Germline CDR1 and CDR2: SGHNT and YYREEE (reference sequence). This CDR3 has 14 amino acids. V was shortened by 3 bases and J by 10 bases, with 20 bases between the two germline ends. The CDR3 protein is CASSSQGGPGGQYF. DNA for the CDR3: TGTGCCAGCAGCTCCCAGGGCGGACCCGGGGGTCAGTACTTC. The full variable domain, its missing parts supplied by reference TRBV5-4 and TRBJ2-7, is ETGVTQSPTHLIKTRGQQVTLRCSSQSGHNTVSWYQQALGQGPQFIFQYYREEENGRGNFPPRFSGLQFPNYSSELNVNALELDDSALYLCASSSQGGPGGQYFGPGTRLTVT.

V gene TRBV6-2 or TRBV6-3 combines with J gene TRBJ2-1; 9 bases map to TRBD2. Germline-derived CDR1 and CDR2 are MNHEY and SVGEGT. Trimming took 0 bases from V and 1 from J; bases not matched to a gene: 7. This CDR3 comprises 18 residues. The CDR3 DNA reads as TGTGCCAGCAGTTACTCGACGGGCGGGAGGGGGTCCTACAATGAGCAGTTCTTC. Amino acids: CASSYSTGGRGSYNEQFF.

The J gene is TRBJ2-2, the V gene TRBV7-9, with 8 positions matching TRBD1. Germline CDR1 SEHNR, CDR2 FQNEAQ (reference sequence). The junction had 10 bases not matched to a gene; V was cut back by 3 bases and J by 7 bases. CDR3 length: 16 residues. DNA for the CDR3: TGTGCCAGCAGCTTCGTCAGTGGACAGGGAAACGGGGAGCTGTTTTTT. It translates to CASSFVSGQGNGELFF.

The chain uses TRBV28 and TRBJ1-2; 9 nucleotides line up with TRBD1. Per germline, CDR1 MDHEN and CDR2 SYDVKM. The trim removed 8 bases at V and 4 bases at J, leaving 2 bases unmatched. The CDR3 sequence is 12 residues long. CDR3 sequence (DNA): TGTGCCAGCGGGGGACAGGGCTATGGCTACACCTTC. It translates to CASGGQGYGYTF.

The rearrangement links TRBV14 to TRBJ1-2, with a tentative D call TRBD1 (6 bases). Deletions cut 3 bases from V and 4 bases from J, with 9 bases between. CDR1 and CDR2 (germline): SGHDN, FVKESK. This CDR3 contains 13 residues. This CDR3 reads CASSQDRGYGYTF. CDR3 in DNA: TGTGCCAGCAGCCAGGACAGAGGCTATGGCTACACCTTC. Drawing the rest from reference TRBV14 and TRBJ1-2, the complete variable domain is EAGVTQFPSHSVIEKGQTVTLRCDPISGHDNLYWYRRVMGKEIKFLLHFVKESKQDESGMPNNRFLAERTGGTYSTLKVQPAELEDSGVYFCASSQDRGYGYTFGSGTRLTVV.

The J gene is TRBJ2-1, the V gene TRBV24-1, with 11 bases fitting TRBD2. CDR3 size: 16 residues. V was clipped by 3 bases and J by 1 base; unmatched bases: 1. Per germline, CDR1 KGHDR and CDR2 SFDVKD. CDR3 sequence (DNA): TGTGCCACCAGTGATCGGACTAGCGGGTCCTACAATGAGCAGTTCTTC. This sequence encodes CATSDRTSGSYNEQFF.

This chain connects TRBV19 to TRBJ2-1; 9 bases match TRBD2. Losses at the gene ends were 3 bases for V and 6 bases for J; bases not matched to a gene: 6. The CDR3 loop spans 15 amino acids. Germline V gene sequence: CDR1 LNHDA, CDR2 SQIVND (reference sequence). The CDR3 sequence: CASSMVSSGVNEQFF. The CDR3 nucleotides are TGTGCCAGTAGTATGGTGTCTAGCGGGGTCAATGAGCAGTTCTTC.

The gene calls are TRBV6-2 or TRBV6-3 and TRBJ2-1, with D unclear. The V gene's germline CDR1 is MNHEY and CDR2 SVGEGT. The CDR3 is made up of 13 amino acids. The ends were cut back, 2 bases at V and 4 bases at J, with 6 bases in the middle. In DNA form, the CDR3 reads TGTGCCAGCAGTTACGTAGTTTACAATGAGCAGTTCTTC. The encoded protein is CASSYVVYNEQFF.

The chain uses TRBV6-6 and TRBJ2-7, with a possible D match to TRBD1 (6 bases). This CDR3 spans 15 amino acids. Germline V gene data show CDR1 as MNHNY and CDR2 as SVGAGI (reference sequence). V lost 6 bases and J 6 bases, leaving 21 bases between the germline ends. The CDR3 DNA reads as TGTGCCAGCAGCCCCGTATCCCCAGGGGCGAGCGAGCAGTACTTC. Protein: CASSPVSPGASEQYF.

The chain carries TRBV4-1 and TRBJ2-5, with a tentative D call TRBD1 (7 bases). The CDR3 spans 16 residues. CDR1 and CDR2 from the germline V gene are MGHRA and YSYEKL. Deletions cut 1 base from V and 5 bases from J, with 17 bases between. CDR3 bases: TGCGCCAGCAGCCAAGGACAGGGACTGGGGTGGGAGACCCAGTACTTC. Its translation: CASSQGQGLGWETQYF.

The chain uses TRBV28 and TRBJ1-2, with no clear D. The V gene lost 3 bases and the J gene lost 2 bases, with 13 bases spanning the gap. Looked up from germline, CDR1 is MDHEN and CDR2 is SYDVKM. CDR3 length: 15 residues. In DNA form, the CDR3 reads TGTGCCAGCAGTTTCCCCGGCGGCCTCAACTATGGCTACACCTTC. Translation gives CASSFPGGLNYGYTF.

The CDR3 nucleotides read TGTGCCAGCAGCAAAGCGAGAGGGACTAGCGGGGGTAGCTCCTACAATGAGCAGTTCTTC. Amino acid sequence: CASSKARGTSGGSSYNEQFF. The chain has TRBV21-1 and TRBJ2-1; TRBD2 is the table's D call, not checked against the DNA. TRBV21-1 is flagged as a pseudogene. The CDR3 is 20 residues long.

The chain has TRBV6-5 and TRBJ2-2; TRBD2 agrees at 9 bases. The CDR3 is made up of 13 amino acids. The ends lost 7 bases at V and 8 bases at J; junction bases unmatched: 5. Germline V gives CDR1 MNHEY, CDR2 SVGAGI. CDR3 protein: CASNGGGAGELFF. The CDR3 DNA reads TGTGCCAGCAACGGCGGGGGGGCTGGGGAGCTGTTTTTT.

This chain uses TRBV2 with TRBJ1-2, with 8 bases lining up with TRBD1. J lost 3 bases, V lost 4 bases, and 10 bases had no gene match. Germline V gene data show CDR1 as SNHLY and CDR2 as FYNNEI. CDR3 length equals 16 residues. The CDR3 spells CASSGPDRGVDYGYTF. CDR3 coding DNA: TGTGCCAGCAGTGGTCCCGACAGGGGTGTTGACTATGGCTACACCTTC.

In this sample, this clone turned up once. The chain uses TRBV13 and TRBJ2-1; D remains unclear. From germline, CDR1 is PRHDT and CDR2 FYEKMQ (reference sequence). The V end lost 5 bases, the J end lost 6 bases, and 14 bases lay between the germline ends. The CDR3 runs to 14 residues. CDR3 in DNA: TGTGCCAGCAGCCTTAGTTTTCCGGGCAATGAGCAGTTCTTC. Translating it yields CASSLSFPGNEQFF.

The J gene is TRBJ1-1, the V gene TRBV5-5; the match to TRBD1 covers 8 bases. V shed 0 bases, J shed 4 bases, and the junction held 5 bases outside the gene matches. The CDR3 is 15 amino acids. CDR1 SGHKS and CDR2 YYEKEE come from the germline V gene (reference sequence). CDR3 in amino acids: CASSLVTGDGTEAFF. In DNA, the CDR3 is TGTGCCAGCAGCTTGGTGACAGGGGATGGCACTGAAGCTTTCTTT.

This clone occurred once. This chain joins TRBV6-6 and TRBJ1-1; 9 nucleotides line up with TRBD1. This CDR3 is built from 14 residues. The ends lost 4 bases at V and 3 bases at J; junction bases unmatched: 3. Germline CDR1 is MNHNY and CDR2 is SVGAGI (reference sequence). CDR3: CASSSTGGDTEAFF. The CDR3 DNA is TGTGCCAGCAGTTCGACAGGGGGAGACACTGAAGCTTTCTTT.